Shown below are 27 T cell receptor beta chains from a single sample sequenced in a study of blood T cells in healthy people across ages. The authors ran a second PCR of roughly 6 to 12 cycles using a sample-barcoded 5' primer and a J-beta primer mix. TCRdb reprocessed the 5' RACE reads with MiXCR, giving one entry per CDR3 protein. The table shows over 1,500,000 distinct CDR3 sequences, with roughly 52% occurring only once. Sequenced sample: blood. The receptors shown here come from a woman aged 35 to 49 in good health.

This sequence joins TRBV5-1 and TRBJ1-2, with D unresolved. CDR1 and CDR2 (germline): SGHRS, YFSETQ. There are 18 residues in the CDR3. Trimming cost V 1 base and J 3 bases, with 22 bases left between them. The chain's CDR3 is CASSLTTPRGGVDYGYTF. The CDR3 coding sequence is TGCGCCAGCAGCTTGACAACCCCCCGAGGCGGGGTCGACTATGGCTACACCTTC. Complete variable domain (other parts from reference TRBV5-1 and TRBJ1-2): KAGVTQTPRYLIKTRGQQVTLSCSPISGHRSVSWYQQTPGQGLQFLFEYFSETQRNKGNFPGRFSGRQFSNSRSEMNVSTLELGDSALYLCASSLTTPRGGVDYGYTFGSGTRLTVV.

This clonotype was seen a few times. This chain's CDR3 is CSAIRGTGGSGNEQFF. CDR3 in DNA: TGCAGTGCTATAAGGGGGACAGGGGGTTCGGGCAATGAGCAGTTCTTC. V usage is TRBV20-1 and J usage is TRBJ2-1, with 11 bases identical to TRBD1. CDR3 length: 16 residues. The germline V gene encodes CDR1 DFQATT and CDR2 SNEGSKA (reference sequence). V trimming: 4 bases; J trimming: 6 bases; junction bases outside the gene matches: 11.

This clonotype was seen more than once but under ten times. This chain connects TRBV15 to TRBJ2-5; D not certain. Germline loops: CDR1 LNHNV, CDR2 YYDKDF (reference sequence). CDR3 length equals 15 residues. Between the trimmed V and J ends, which lost 7 bases and 2 bases, there was a span of 17 bases. The DNA of the CDR3 is TGTGCCACCAATACTATAAGACTGTTACAAGAGACCCAGTACTTC. Translation: CATNTIRLLQETQYF.

This clonotype was recorded a few times. The chain carries TRBV5-1 and TRBJ2-5; 8 nucleotides align to TRBD1. The J segment lost 2 bases and the V segment lost 4 bases, leaving 7 bases of the junction unmatched. CDR1 SGHRS and CDR2 YFSETQ come from the germline V gene. There are 15 residues in the CDR3. The CDR3 protein is CASSRGNRGQETQYF. The CDR3 region has the DNA TGCGCCAGCAGCCGAGGGAACAGGGGGCAAGAGACCCAGTACTTC.

There are a few counts of this clonotype. This chain joins TRBV20-1 and TRBJ2-3; D might be TRBD1 (5 bases). The CDR3 consists of 16 residues. Germline V gives CDR1 DFQATT, CDR2 SNEGSKA (reference sequence). Trimming left V 6 bases short and J 3 bases short, with 22 bases between. The CDR3, as DNA: TGCAGTGCCCCAGGCCAGGGCCGGACGTTGACAGATACGCAGTATTTT. Encoded protein: CSAPGQGRTLTDTQYF.

This clonotype was counted between two and nine times. The chain recombines TRBV4-2 with TRBJ2-3, with TRBD2 matching 12 bases. Trimming removed 0 bases from V and 3 bases from J; junction bases left unmatched: 7. CDR1 is LGHNA, CDR2 YNFKEQ, per germline. The CDR3 contains 18 residues. The CDR3 bases are TGTGCCAGCAGCCAAGATAATCCTAGCGGGGGGGTTACAGATACGCAGTATTTT. This translates into CASSQDNPSGGVTDTQYF.

This chain connects TRBV16 to TRBJ1-2; D is unresolved. V lost 1 base and J lost 6, with 9 bases in between. Germline V gene sequence: CDR1 KGHSY, CDR2 FQNENV. This CDR3 region has 13 residues. The CDR3 region has the DNA TGTGCCAGCAGCCAATTTGTGGGAGATGGCTACACCTTC. Protein sequence: CASSQFVGDGYTF.

The CDR3 sequence: CASSPPRGGYTF. The CDR3, as DNA: TGTGCCAGCAGCCCCCCCCGAGGTGGCTACACCTTC. V is TRBV7-2 and J is TRBJ1-2; no reliable D call. The CDR3 consists of 12 residues. Germline lookup yields CDR1 SGHTA and CDR2 FQGNSA. Trimming removed 5 bases from V and 7 bases from J, with 11 bases in between. The full variable domain, with the rest looked up from reference TRBV7-2 and TRBJ1-2, is GAGVSQSPSNKVTEKGKDVELRCDPISGHTALYWYRQSLGQGLEFLIYFQGNSAPDKSGLPSDRFSAERTGGSVSTLTIQRTQQEDSAVYLCASSPPRGGYTFGSGTRLTVV.

The chain recombines TRBV3-1 with TRBJ2-5, with 9 bases fitting TRBD1. Per germline, CDR1 LGHDT and CDR2 YNNKEL (reference sequence). CDR3 length: 17 residues. After removal of 6 bases from V and 3 bases from J, the junction contained 14 bases not matched to a gene. CDR3 region: CASRRGGWDRDEETQYF. The CDR3, as DNA: TGTGCCAGCAGACGCGGTGGGTGGGACAGGGATGAAGAGACCCAGTACTTC.

The rearrangement joins TRBV28 to TRBJ2-5, with 9 bases aligning to TRBD1. J lost 4 bases, V lost 6 bases, and 9 bases had no gene match. The CDR3 is 15 residues long. Per germline, CDR1 MDHEN and CDR2 SYDVKM. For the CDR3, the DNA is TGTGCCAGCAGACCCGGGACAGGGCTTGGAGAGACCCAGTACTTC. It specifies CASRPGTGLGETQYF. Full variable domain (outside the CDR3, taken from reference TRBV28 and TRBJ2-5): DVKVTQSSRYLVKRTGEKVFLECVQDMDHENMFWYRQDPGLGLRLIYFSYDVKMKEKGDIPEGYSVSREKKERFSLILESASTNQTSMYLCASRPGTGLGETQYFGPGTRLLVL.

The chain is built from TRBV4-3 and TRBJ2-1, with 8 positions matching TRBD1. Germline values: CDR1 LGHNA, CDR2 YSLEER. The J segment lost 7 bases and the V segment lost 1 base, leaving 6 bases of the junction unmatched. The CDR3 consists of 15 residues. The CDR3 loop is CASSQAEDRANEQFF. The CDR3 coding sequence is TGCGCCAGCAGCCAAGCGGAGGACAGGGCAAATGAGCAGTTCTTC.

This clonotype was found a few times. The V gene is TRBV28, the J gene TRBJ1-2; no clear D gene. V dropped 2 bases and J dropped 2 bases, with 6 bases sitting between them. Germline assignment: CDR1 MDHEN and CDR2 SYDVKM. The CDR3 extends over 13 amino acids. CDR3 protein: CASSLKLNYGYTF. The DNA of the CDR3 is TGTGCCAGCAGTTTAAAACTAAACTATGGCTACACCTTC.

The table lists this clonotype with a few counts. The chain links TRBV9 to TRBJ2-1, with 12 positions matching TRBD2. Germline CDR1 is SGDLS and CDR2 is YYNGEE. V was clipped by 0 bases and J by 9 bases; unmatched bases: 4. This CDR3 region has 15 residues. The CDR3 bases are TGTGCCAGCAGCGTAGCTAGCGGGGGGGCCAGTGAGCAGTTCTTC. Protein: CASSVASGGASEQFF.

This chain joins TRBV6-2 or TRBV6-3 and TRBJ2-7; no reliable D call. The CDR3 runs to 14 residues. The V end was cut by 0 bases, the J end by 5 bases, with 11 bases between. Looked up from germline, CDR1 is MNHEY and CDR2 is SVGEGT. The CDR3 sequence: CASSYSDGANEQYF. CDR3 coding DNA: TGTGCCAGCAGTTACTCGGACGGAGCCAACGAGCAGTACTTC.

The rearrangement uses TRBV6-6 and TRBJ1-4; 9 bases fit TRBD1. Germline CDR1 reads MNHNY; CDR2 reads SVGAGI (reference sequence). The CDR3 has 16 amino acids. V shed 6 bases and J 0 bases; nucleotides not matched to a gene: 5. The CDR3 sequence: CASSPRQGATNEKLFF. The CDR3, as DNA: TGTGCCAGCAGCCCAAGACAGGGGGCAACTAATGAAAAACTGTTTTTT.

CDR3 in DNA: TGCGCCAGCAGCTCCAGCGGACTGAGCGCAGATACGCAGTATTTT. Protein sequence: CASSSSGLSADTQYF. V gene TRBV4-3 combines with J gene TRBJ2-3; D might be TRBD2 (5 bases). The CDR3 totals 15 residues. V lost 5 bases, J lost 4 bases, and 16 bases lay in between. CDR1 is LGHNA and CDR2 is YSLEER in the germline V gene.

This clonotype came up a few times. The chain couples TRBV7-2 to TRBJ2-3; TRBD2 matches 9 bases. J gave up 1 base and V 2 bases, and 10 bases lay outside the gene matches. Per the germline V gene, CDR1 is SGHTA and CDR2 is FQGNSA. This CDR3 is built from 18 residues. The CDR3 sequence is CASSLRAASGARTDTQYF. The CDR3 DNA is TGTGCCAGCAGCTTACGAGCGGCTAGCGGGGCGCGCACAGATACGCAGTATTTT. Full variable domain (missing parts from reference TRBV7-2 and TRBJ2-3): GAGVSQSPSNKVTEKGKDVELRCDPISGHTALYWYRQSLGQGLEFLIYFQGNSAPDKSGLPSDRFSAERTGGSVSTLTIQRTQQEDSAVYLCASSLRAASGARTDTQYFGPGTRLTVL.

The chain joins TRBV5-8 to TRBJ1-5; 8 bases are a match to TRBD1. The CDR3 extends over 16 amino acids. CDR1 is SGHTS and CDR2 is YDEGEE in the germline V gene. Germline trimming cut 5 bases from V and 0 bases from J; bases unmatched to any gene: 7. The CDR3 nucleotides are TGTGCCAGCAGTCGGGGGACAGGAGCTAGCAATCAGCCCCAGCATTTT. It encodes CASSRGTGASNQPQHF. The whole variable domain, filled in from reference TRBV5-8 and TRBJ1-5, reads EAGVTQSPTHLIKTRGQQATLRCSPISGHTSVYWYQQALGLGLQFLLWYDEGEERNRGNFPPRFSGRQFPNYSSELNVNALELEDSALYLCASSRGTGASNQPQHFGDGTRLSIL.

This clonotype came up once. This rearrangement joins TRBV11-2 to TRBJ2-1; 7 bases match TRBD1. Germline V gene data show CDR1 as SGHAT and CDR2 as FQNNGV. The V gene end was trimmed by 1 base and the J gene end by 6 bases; junction bases not matched to a gene: 6. This CDR3 has 15 residues. CDR3 amino acids: CASSLVGQSFNEQFF. DNA for the CDR3: TGTGCCAGCAGCTTAGTGGGACAGTCTTTCAATGAGCAGTTCTTC.

A few counts support this clonotype. The V call is TRBV29-1, the J call TRBJ2-7, with D possibly TRBD1 on 6 matching bases. Germline CDR1 reads SQVTM; CDR2 reads ANQGSEA. The CDR3 loop spans 13 amino acids. Trimming took 0 bases from V and 2 from J, leaving 8 bases between them. The CDR3 protein is CSVEEGAPYEQYF. CDR3 nucleotides: TGCAGCGTTGAAGAGGGGGCCCCCTACGAGCAGTACTTC.

The table lists this clonotype with a few counts. The chain recombines TRBV7-9 with TRBJ2-5; D might be TRBD1 (6 bases). The CDR3 contains 15 residues. V gave up 6 bases and J gave up 3 bases, with 17 bases separating them. Per germline, CDR1 SEHNR and CDR2 FQNEAQ (reference sequence). The CDR3 sequence: CASSFPMAGEETQYF. CDR3 DNA: TGTGCCAGCAGTTTCCCAATGGCAGGGGAAGAGACCCAGTACTTC.

This clonotype has more than one count but fewer than ten. The chain couples TRBV29-1 to TRBJ2-3; 7 bases fit TRBD2. CDR3 length: 14 residues. The V segment lost 7 bases and the J segment 1 base; nucleotides outside the gene matches: 8. Germline assignment: CDR1 SQVTM and CDR2 ANQGSEA. CDR3 in DNA: TGCAGCGCAGATAGCACTAGCGGCACAGATACGCAGTATTTT. Protein: CSADSTSGTDTQYF.

In the case of this clonotype: An end of the junction does not agree with germline; a read error may underlie this. The DNA of the CDR3 is TGTGCCAGCAGCTTAAAGGTGGGGCTCGGCAGCACAAATACGCAGTATTTT. Its translation: CASSLKVGLGSTNTQYF. The chain carries TRBV7-3 and TRBJ2-3; TRBD1 is a possible D gene (5 bases). This CDR3 spans 17 amino acids. Germline V gene lookup returns CDR1 SGHTA and CDR2 FQGTGA.

V and J are TRBV5-1 and TRBJ1-1, with D possibly being TRBD1 (5 bases). The germline V and J ends were trimmed by 4 bases and 1 base, with 11 bases remaining between them. The germline V gene encodes CDR1 SGHRS and CDR2 YFSETQ. The CDR3 covers 14 residues. The CDR3 sequence is CASSHGTANTEAFF. In nucleotides, the CDR3 is TGCGCCAGCAGCCATGGGACGGCGAACACTGAAGCTTTCTTT.

The chain employs TRBV27 and TRBJ1-2, with a tentative D call TRBD1 (6 bases). The germline CDR1 and CDR2 sequences are MNHEY and SMNVEV (reference sequence). The CDR3 runs 12 residues. The V and J ends lost 6 bases and 8 bases respectively, with 13 bases between them. The CDR3 reads CASRDPGTGYTF. The DNA of the CDR3 is TGTGCCAGCAGAGACCCCGGGACAGGCTACACCTTC.

A note on this clonotype: A much larger clone differs from this one at a single base, so this may be a read error. The chain couples TRBV7-2 to TRBJ2-3; possible D gene TRBD1, 7 bases. Trimming stripped 1 base from V and 4 bases from J, with 15 bases between. The V gene's germline CDR1 is SGHTA and CDR2 FQGNSA. There are 16 residues in the CDR3. The CDR3 sequence is CASSLGTGSSADTQYF. The DNA for the CDR3 is TGTGCCAGCAGCTTAGGGACAGGCTCTAGCGCAGATACGCAGTATTTT.

The rearrangement uses TRBV11-1 and TRBJ2-7; either TRBD1 or TRBD2 may fit D (5 bases each). This CDR3 contains 15 residues. CDR1 and CDR2 (germline): SGHAT, FQDESV (reference sequence). V shed 5 bases and J shed 0 bases, with 14 bases lying between them. CDR3 DNA sequence: TGTGCCAGCAGCCCGGGACGGAGGAGCTCCTACGAGCAGTACTTC. Its translation is CASSPGRRSSYEQYF.